This T cell receptor (beta chain) was captured by sequencing in a study of blood T cells in healthy people across ages. Next came a second PCR, run for 7 to 11 cycles, which used a sample-barcoded 5' primer along with a J-beta primer mix. TCRdb passed the 5' RACE reads through MiXCR, listing each CDR3 protein once. The sample records over a million distinct CDR3 sequences, around 43% being singletons. The CDR3 is 14 amino acids. Looked up from germline, CDR1 is SNHLY and CDR2 is FYNNEI. V lost 4 bases and J lost 4, with 13 bases in between. The receptor comes from a woman aged 55-69 years in good health. The genes are TRBV2 and TRBJ1-2; no clear D gene. Sequences were obtained from blood. The CDR3: CASSVVQVSYGYTF. The CDR3 bases are TGTGCCAGCAGTGTTGTTCAAGTTTCCTATGGCTACACCTTC.